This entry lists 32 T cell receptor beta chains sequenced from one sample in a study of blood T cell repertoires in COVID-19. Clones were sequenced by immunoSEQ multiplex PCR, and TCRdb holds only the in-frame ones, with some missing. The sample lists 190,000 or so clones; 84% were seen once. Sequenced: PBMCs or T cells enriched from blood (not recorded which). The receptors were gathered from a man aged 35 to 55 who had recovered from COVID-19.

The CDR3, as DNA: TGCGCCAGCAGCTTGGGGACAGGGGGAGGCACAGATACGCAGTATTTT. Translating it yields CASSLGTGGGTDTQYF. The gene calls are TRBV5-1 and TRBJ2-3; 10 positions match TRBD1. The ends lost 0 bases at V and 1 base at J; junction bases unmatched: 2. The CDR3 length is 16 residues. Germline V CDR1 and CDR2: SGHRS, YFSETQ. Variable domain in full (rest from reference TRBV5-1 and TRBJ2-3): KAGVTQTPRYLIKTRGQQVTLSCSPISGHRSVSWYQQTPGQGLQFLFEYFSETQRNKGNFPGRFSGRQFSNSRSEMNVSTLELGDSALYLCASSLGTGGGTDTQYFGPGTRLTVL.

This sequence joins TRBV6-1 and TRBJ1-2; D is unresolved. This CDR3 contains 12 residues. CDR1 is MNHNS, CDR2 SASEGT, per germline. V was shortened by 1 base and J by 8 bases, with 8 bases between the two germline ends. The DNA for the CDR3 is TGTGCCAGCAGTGAAGGGGGAGAGGGCTACACCTTC. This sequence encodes CASSEGGEGYTF.

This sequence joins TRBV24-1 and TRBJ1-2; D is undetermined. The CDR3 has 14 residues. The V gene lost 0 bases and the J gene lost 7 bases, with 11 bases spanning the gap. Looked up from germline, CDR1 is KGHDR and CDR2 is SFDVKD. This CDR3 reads CATSDLWQSFGYTF. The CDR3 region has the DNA TGTGCCACCAGTGATTTGTGGCAGTCGTTTGGCTACACCTTC.

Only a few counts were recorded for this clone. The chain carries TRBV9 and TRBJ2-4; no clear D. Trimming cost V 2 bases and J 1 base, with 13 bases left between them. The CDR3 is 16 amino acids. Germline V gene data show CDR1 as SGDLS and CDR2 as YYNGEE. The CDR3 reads CASSVLPEMAKNIQYF. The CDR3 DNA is TGTGCCAGCAGCGTCCTCCCGGAGATGGCCAAAAACATTCAGTACTTC.

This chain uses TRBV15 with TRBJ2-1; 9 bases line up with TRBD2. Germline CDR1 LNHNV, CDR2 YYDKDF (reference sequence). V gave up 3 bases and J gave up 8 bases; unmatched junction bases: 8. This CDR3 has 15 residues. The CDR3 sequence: CATSSIAGAVHEQFF. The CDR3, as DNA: TGTGCCACCAGCAGTATAGCGGGGGCAGTCCATGAGCAGTTCTTC.

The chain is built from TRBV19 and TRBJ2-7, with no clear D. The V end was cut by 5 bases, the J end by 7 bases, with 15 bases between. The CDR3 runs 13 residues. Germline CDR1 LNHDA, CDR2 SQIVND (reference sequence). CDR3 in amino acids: CASSPSTEREQYF. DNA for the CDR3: TGTGCCAGTAGTCCAAGCACAGAACGGGAGCAGTACTTC.

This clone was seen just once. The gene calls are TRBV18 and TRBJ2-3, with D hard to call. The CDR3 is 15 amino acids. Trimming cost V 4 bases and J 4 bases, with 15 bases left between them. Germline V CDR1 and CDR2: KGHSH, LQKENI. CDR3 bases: TGTGCCAGCTCACGTTCGACCGACTCGTCAGATACGCAGTATTTT. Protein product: CASSRSTDSSDTQYF.

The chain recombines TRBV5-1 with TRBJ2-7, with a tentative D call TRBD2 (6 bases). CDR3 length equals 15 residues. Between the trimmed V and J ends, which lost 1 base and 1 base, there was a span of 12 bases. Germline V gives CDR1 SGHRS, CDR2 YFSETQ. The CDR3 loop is CASSLSAGRSYEQYF. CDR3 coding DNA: TGCGCCAGCAGCTTGAGCGCAGGGAGGTCCTACGAGCAGTACTTC.

The CDR3 bases are TGCAGCGTTGGGGGGGATAGCACAGATACGCAGTATTTT. Protein product: CSVGGDSTDTQYF. The chain employs TRBV29-1 and TRBJ2-3; maybe TRBD2 (6 bases). Per the germline V gene, CDR1 is SQVTM and CDR2 is ANQGSEA. This CDR3 is built from 13 residues. V was trimmed by 4 bases and J by 0 bases, leaving 8 bases between them.

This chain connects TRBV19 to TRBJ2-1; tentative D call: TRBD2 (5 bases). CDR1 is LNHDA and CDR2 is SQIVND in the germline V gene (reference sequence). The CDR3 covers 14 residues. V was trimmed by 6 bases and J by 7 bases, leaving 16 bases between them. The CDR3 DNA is TGTGCCAGTAGCACGTGGGAGCCGGGGAATGAGCAGTTCTTC. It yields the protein CASSTWEPGNEQFF. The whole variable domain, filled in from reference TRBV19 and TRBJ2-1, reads DGGITQSPKYLFRKEGQNVTLSCEQNLNHDAMYWYRQDPGQGLRLIYYSQIVNDFQKGDIAEGYSVSREKKESFPLTVTSAQKNPTAFYLCASSTWEPGNEQFFGPGTRLTVL.

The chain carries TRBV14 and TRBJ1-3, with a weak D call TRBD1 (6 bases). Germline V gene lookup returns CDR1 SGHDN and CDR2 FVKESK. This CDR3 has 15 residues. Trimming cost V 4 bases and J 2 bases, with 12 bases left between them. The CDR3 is CASSPRTVAGNTIYF. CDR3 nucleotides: TGTGCCAGCAGCCCCAGGACAGTAGCTGGAAACACCATATATTTT.

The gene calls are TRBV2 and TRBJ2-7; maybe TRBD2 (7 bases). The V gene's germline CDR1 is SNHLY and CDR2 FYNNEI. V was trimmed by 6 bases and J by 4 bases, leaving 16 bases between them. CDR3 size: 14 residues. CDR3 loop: CASRRGGPRYEQYF. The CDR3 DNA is TGTGCCAGCAGGAGGGGGGGCCCGCGTTACGAGCAGTACTTC.

The CDR3 region is CASTGGPPAYTQYF. CDR3 sequence (DNA): TGTGCCAGCACAGGGGGGCCCCCCGCGTATACGCAGTATTTT. The rearrangement links TRBV2 to TRBJ2-3, with D tentatively TRBD1 (7 bases). Per the germline V gene, CDR1 is SNHLY and CDR2 is FYNNEI. V shed 7 bases and J shed 7 bases, with 18 bases lying between them. The CDR3 contains 14 residues.

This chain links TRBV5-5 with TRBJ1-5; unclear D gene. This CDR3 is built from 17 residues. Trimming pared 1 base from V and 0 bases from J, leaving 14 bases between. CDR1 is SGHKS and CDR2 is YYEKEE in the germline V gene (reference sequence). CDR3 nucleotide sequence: TGTGCCAGCAGCTTGTATGGAGATGGGTATAGCAATCAGCCCCAGCATTTT. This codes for CASSLYGDGYSNQPQHF.

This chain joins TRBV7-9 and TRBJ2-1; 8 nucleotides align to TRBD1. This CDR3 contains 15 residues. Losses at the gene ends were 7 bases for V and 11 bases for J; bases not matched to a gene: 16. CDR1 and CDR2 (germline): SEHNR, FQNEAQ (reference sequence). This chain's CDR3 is CASTRDPGGSDKQFF. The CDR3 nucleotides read TGTGCCAGCACGAGGGACCCAGGGGGCAGTGATAAGCAGTTCTTC.

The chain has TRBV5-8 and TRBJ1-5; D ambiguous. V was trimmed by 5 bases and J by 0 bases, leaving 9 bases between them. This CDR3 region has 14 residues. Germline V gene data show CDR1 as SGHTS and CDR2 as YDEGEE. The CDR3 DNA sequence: TGTGCCAGCAGGCGCCCGTATAGCAATCAGCCCCAGCATTTT. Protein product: CASRRPYSNQPQHF.

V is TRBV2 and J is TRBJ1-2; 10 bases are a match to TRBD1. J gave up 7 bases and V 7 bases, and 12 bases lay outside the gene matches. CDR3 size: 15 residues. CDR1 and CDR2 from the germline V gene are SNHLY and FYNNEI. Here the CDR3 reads CASTERGTGVSGYTF. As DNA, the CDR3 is TGTGCCAGCACCGAGCGTGGGACAGGGGTATCTGGCTACACCTTC. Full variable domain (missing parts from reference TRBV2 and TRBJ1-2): EPEVTQTPSHQVTQMGQEVILRCVPISNHLYFYWYRQILGQKVEFLVSFYNNEISEKSEIFDDQFSVERPDGSNFTLKIRSTKLEDSAMYFCASTERGTGVSGYTFGSGTRLTVV.

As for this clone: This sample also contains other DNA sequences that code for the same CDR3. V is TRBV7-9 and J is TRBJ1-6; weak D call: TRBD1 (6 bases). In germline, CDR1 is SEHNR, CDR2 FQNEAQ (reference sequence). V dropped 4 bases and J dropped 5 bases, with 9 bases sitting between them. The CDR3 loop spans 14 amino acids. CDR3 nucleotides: TGTGCCAGCAGCTCGGGACAAAATAATTCACCCCTCCACTTT. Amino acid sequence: CASSSGQNNSPLHF.

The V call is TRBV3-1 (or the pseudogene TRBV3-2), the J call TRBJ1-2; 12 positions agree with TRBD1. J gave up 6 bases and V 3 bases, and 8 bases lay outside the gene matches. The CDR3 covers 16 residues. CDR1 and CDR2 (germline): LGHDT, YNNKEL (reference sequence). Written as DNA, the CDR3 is TGTGCCAGCAGCCAGATCCAGGGACAGGGGGCGGATGGCTACACCTTC. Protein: CASSQIQGQGADGYTF.

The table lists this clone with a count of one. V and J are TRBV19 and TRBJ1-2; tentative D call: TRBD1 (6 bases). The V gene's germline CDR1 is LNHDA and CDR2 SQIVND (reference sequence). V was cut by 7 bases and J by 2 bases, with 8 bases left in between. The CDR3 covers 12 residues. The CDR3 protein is CASNGQNYGYTF. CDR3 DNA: TGTGCCAGTAATGGACAGAACTATGGCTACACCTTC.

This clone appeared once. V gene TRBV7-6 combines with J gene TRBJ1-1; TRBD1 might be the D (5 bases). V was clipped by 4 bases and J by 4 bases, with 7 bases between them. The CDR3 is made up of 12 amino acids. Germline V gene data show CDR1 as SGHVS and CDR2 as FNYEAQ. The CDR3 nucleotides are TGTGCCAGCAGCTCGGGGGGCACTGAAGCTTTCTTT. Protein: CASSSGGTEAFF.

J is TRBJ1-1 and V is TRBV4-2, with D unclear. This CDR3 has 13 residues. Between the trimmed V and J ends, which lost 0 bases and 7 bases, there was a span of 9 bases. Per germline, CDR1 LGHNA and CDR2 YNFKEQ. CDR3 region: CASSQDSAGEAFF. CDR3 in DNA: TGTGCCAGCAGCCAAGATTCAGCGGGTGAAGCTTTCTTT.

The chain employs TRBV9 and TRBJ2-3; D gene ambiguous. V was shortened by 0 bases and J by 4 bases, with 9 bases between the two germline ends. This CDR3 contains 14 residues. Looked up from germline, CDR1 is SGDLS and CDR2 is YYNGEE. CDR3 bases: TGTGCCAGCAGCGTAGCCCCCCGGGCAGATACGCAGTATTTT. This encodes CASSVAPRADTQYF.

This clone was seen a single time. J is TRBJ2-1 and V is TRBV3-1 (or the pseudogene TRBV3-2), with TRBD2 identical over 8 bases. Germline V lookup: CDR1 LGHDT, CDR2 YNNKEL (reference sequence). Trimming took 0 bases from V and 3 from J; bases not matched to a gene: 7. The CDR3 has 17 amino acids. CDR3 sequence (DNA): TGTGCCAGCAGCCAAGAGTGGGGCGGGGGGAACTACAATGAGCAGTTCTTC. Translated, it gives CASSQEWGGGNYNEQFF.

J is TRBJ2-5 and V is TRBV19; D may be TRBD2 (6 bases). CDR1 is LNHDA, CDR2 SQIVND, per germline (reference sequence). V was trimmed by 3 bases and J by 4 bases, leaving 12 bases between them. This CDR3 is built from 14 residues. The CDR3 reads CASSMRGAGETQYF. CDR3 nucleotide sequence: TGTGCCAGTAGTATGCGGGGTGCGGGAGAGACCCAGTACTTC.

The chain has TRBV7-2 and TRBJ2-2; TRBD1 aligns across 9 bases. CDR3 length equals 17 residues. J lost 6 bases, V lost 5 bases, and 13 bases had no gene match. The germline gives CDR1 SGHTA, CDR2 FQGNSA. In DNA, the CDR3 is TGTGCCAGCAGCCACCATCTTAGAGGACAGGGGTCCGGGGAGCTGTTTTTT. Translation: CASSHHLRGQGSGELFF. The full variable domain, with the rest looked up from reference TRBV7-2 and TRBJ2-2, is GAGVSQSPSNKVTEKGKDVELRCDPISGHTALYWYRQSLGQGLEFLIYFQGNSAPDKSGLPSDRFSAERTGGSVSTLTIQRTQQEDSAVYLCASSHHLRGQGSGELFFGEGSRLTVL.

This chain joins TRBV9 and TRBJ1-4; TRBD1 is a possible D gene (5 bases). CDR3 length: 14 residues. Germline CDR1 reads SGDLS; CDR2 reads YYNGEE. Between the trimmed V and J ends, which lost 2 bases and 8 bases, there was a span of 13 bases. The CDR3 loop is CASSVGGFEEKLFF. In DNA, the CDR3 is TGTGCCAGCAGCGTCGGGGGGTTCGAAGAAAAACTGTTTTTT.

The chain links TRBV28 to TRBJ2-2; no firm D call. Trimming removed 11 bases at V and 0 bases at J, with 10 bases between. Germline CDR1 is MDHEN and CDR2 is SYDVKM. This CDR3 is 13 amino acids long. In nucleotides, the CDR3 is TGTGCCGTCGGAGTCGCGAACACCGGGGAGCTGTTTTTT. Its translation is CAVGVANTGELFF. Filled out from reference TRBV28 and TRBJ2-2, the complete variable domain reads DVKVTQSSRYLVKRTGEKVFLECVQDMDHENMFWYRQDPGLGLRLIYFSYDVKMKEKGDIPEGYSVSREKKERFSLILESASTNQTSMYLCAVGVANTGELFFGEGSRLTVL.

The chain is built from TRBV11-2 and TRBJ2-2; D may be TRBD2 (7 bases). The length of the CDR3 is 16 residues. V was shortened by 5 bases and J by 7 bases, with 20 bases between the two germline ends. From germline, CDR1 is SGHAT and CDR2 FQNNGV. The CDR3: CASSLLVGGLFGELFF. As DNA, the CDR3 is TGTGCCAGCAGCCTCCTAGTGGGGGGGCTATTCGGGGAGCTGTTTTTT.

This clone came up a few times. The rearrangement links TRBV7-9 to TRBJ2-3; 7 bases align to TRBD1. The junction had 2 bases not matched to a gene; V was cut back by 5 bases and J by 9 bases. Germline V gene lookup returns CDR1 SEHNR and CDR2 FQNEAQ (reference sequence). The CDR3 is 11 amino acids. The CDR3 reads CASSADRTQYF. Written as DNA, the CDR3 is TGTGCCAGCAGCGCGGACAGGACGCAGTATTTT.

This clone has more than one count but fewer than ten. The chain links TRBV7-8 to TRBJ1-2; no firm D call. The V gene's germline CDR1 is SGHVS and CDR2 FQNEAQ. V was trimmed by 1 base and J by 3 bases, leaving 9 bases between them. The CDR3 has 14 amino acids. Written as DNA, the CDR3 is TGTGCCAGCAGCTTAGAGCCACAGTACTATGGCTACACCTTC. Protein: CASSLEPQYYGYTF.

The CDR3 region has the DNA TGTGCCAGCAGCCGGGACAGTCCCAAGGCGTGGGATACGCAGTATTTT. It specifies CASSRDSPKAWDTQYF. This sequence joins TRBV27 and TRBJ2-3, with 7 bases that match TRBD1. CDR3 length equals 16 residues. Losses at the gene ends were 6 bases for V and 6 bases for J; bases not matched to a gene: 15. CDR1 and CDR2 from the germline V gene are MNHEY and SMNVEV (reference sequence).